The 10 T cell receptor beta chains below were found in one sample sequenced in a study of human T cells and chemical hapten exposure. TCRdb redid the calling of the RACE reads with MiXCR, one entry per CDR3 protein. Of about 110,000 distinct CDR3 sequences in the sample, roughly a tenth were seen once. The sample's time point: patch test 2, 6 weeks after DPC sensitization. Indicated treatment: therapeutic diphenylcyclopropenone sensitization with weekly scalp DPC. Source: whole blood, taken in connection with sensitization to the hapten diphenylcyclopropenone (DPC). These receptor sequences come from a middle-aged woman with alopecia areata. Some clones in this sample may be carry-over from other donors' samples.

This clonotype has just a few counts. This clone may be a read error of a much larger clone one base away. The rearrangement uses TRBV6-2 or TRBV6-3 and TRBJ2-7, with 9 bases matching TRBD1. V was clipped by 8 bases and J by 3 bases; unmatched bases: 2. This CDR3 region has 12 residues. Germline V lookup: CDR1 MNHEY, CDR2 SVGEGT. CDR3 DNA: TGTGCCAGCGGGACAGGGATCTACGAGCAGTACTTC. This encodes CASGTGIYEQYF.

This clonotype was detected only a few times. The V and J genes are TRBV4-1 and TRBJ1-6, with D hard to call. The CDR3 runs 15 residues. V shed 3 bases and J shed 7 bases, with 13 bases lying between them. Germline lookup yields CDR1 MGHRA and CDR2 YSYEKL. The CDR3 nucleotides read TGCGCCAGCAGCCAGAACGGTCCACGCAATTCACCCCTCCACTTT. This translates into CASSQNGPRNSPLHF.

This clonotype was detected only a few times. The genes are TRBV6-5 and TRBJ2-1; the D is unclear. Germline CDR1 reads MNHEY; CDR2 reads SVGAGI. The germline V and J ends were trimmed by 4 bases and 0 bases, with 13 bases remaining between them. This CDR3 has 16 residues. CDR3 loop: CASSSKESSSYNEQFF. CDR3 coding DNA: TGTGCCAGCAGTTCGAAGGAGTCGAGCTCCTACAATGAGCAGTTCTTC.

This clonotype was counted between two and nine times. This chain's CDR3 is CASSQQGIYTGELFF. In nucleotides, the CDR3 is TGTGCCAGCAGCCAACAGGGAATCTACACCGGGGAGCTGTTTTTT. The rearrangement links TRBV28 to TRBJ2-2; possible D gene TRBD1, 6 bases. This CDR3 spans 15 amino acids. Germline assignment: CDR1 MDHEN and CDR2 SYDVKM. V lost 6 bases and J 3 bases, leaving 14 bases between the germline ends. Full variable domain (outside the CDR3, taken from reference TRBV28 and TRBJ2-2): DVKVTQSSRYLVKRTGEKVFLECVQDMDHENMFWYRQDPGLGLRLIYFSYDVKMKEKGDIPEGYSVSREKKERFSLILESASTNQTSMYLCASSQQGIYTGELFFGEGSRLTVL.

The table lists this clonotype with many counts. The chain carries TRBV18 and TRBJ1-3; TRBD1 might be the D (5 bases). The CDR3 length is 20 residues. From germline, CDR1 is KGHSH and CDR2 LQKENI. Trimming stripped 3 bases from V and 2 bases from J, with 26 bases between. The CDR3 protein is CASSPGPPSRPSFTGNTIYF. CDR3 nucleotides: TGTGCCAGCTCACCGGGACCACCGTCACGCCCGTCCTTCACTGGAAACACCATATATTTT.

This clonotype was found many times. The chain joins TRBV4-2 to TRBJ2-3; 9 nucleotides align to TRBD1. V shed 2 bases, J shed 4 bases, and the junction held 13 bases outside the gene matches. The CDR3 contains 18 residues. The germline gives CDR1 LGHNA, CDR2 YNFKEQ. The CDR3 DNA follows: TGTGCCAGCAGCCAACATCTCCCAGGCGGGACAGGGTCAGATACGCAGTATTTT. This sequence encodes CASSQHLPGGTGSDTQYF.

Many counts were recorded for this clonotype. The chain is built from TRBV6-5 and TRBJ2-5; no definite D call. The CDR3 is 15 residues long. Germline V CDR1 and CDR2: MNHEY, SVGAGI. V lost 0 bases and J lost 1, with 9 bases in between. Here the CDR3 reads CASSYSLGIQETQYF. The CDR3 DNA reads as TGTGCCAGCAGTTACTCTTTGGGAATCCAAGAGACCCAGTACTTC.

The chain uses TRBV11-2 and TRBJ2-5; D uncertain. V was clipped by 1 base and J by 3 bases, with 6 bases between them. Germline-derived CDR1 and CDR2 are SGHAT and FQNNGV. This CDR3 is 13 amino acids long. Written as DNA, the CDR3 is TGTGCCAGCAGCTTAGGGGTTAAAGAGACCCAGTACTTC. Protein sequence: CASSLGVKETQYF.

CDR3 in amino acids: CASSPPPRGQGTYEQYF. In nucleotides, the CDR3 is TGTGCCAGCAGCCCTCCCCCACGGGGACAGGGAACCTACGAGCAGTACTTC. The gene calls are TRBV5-4 and TRBJ2-7; 9 bases map to TRBD1. This CDR3 contains 17 residues. CDR1 is SGHNT, CDR2 YYREEE, per germline (reference sequence). V was pared by 4 bases and J by 2 bases, with 13 bases of the junction left unmatched.

This clonotype was observed at least ten times. This chain uses TRBV4-1 with TRBJ2-5; D may be TRBD1 or TRBD2 (6 bases each). This CDR3 is built from 14 residues. The germline V gene has CDR1 MGHRA and CDR2 YSYEKL. Trimming took off 6 bases at V and 5 bases at J, with 16 bases between the two ends. CDR3 sequence (DNA): TGCGCCAGCAGGGGACTTCTAAGGGGGGAGACCCAGTACTTC. This codes for CASRGLLRGETQYF.